This T cell receptor beta chain was recorded in a study of molecular identifiers for immune sequencing clone quantification. Study information: Naive CD8 RNA (approximately 20,000 or 100,000 cells) was divided into five aliquots, with four sequenced. Whole-study results and caveats: It was shown that clones above 20 RNA copies held over 97% of effector molecules, but under 1% in naive cells.

One entry per CDR3 protein, called by TCRdb with MiXCR from the PCR reads. The data show 490,000 or so distinct CDR3 sequences, 20% to 25% seen once. Germline values: CDR1 KGHSY, CDR2 FQNENV. The CDR3 totals 17 residues. For this clonotype: Its antigen is unidentified. At one end the junction does not follow the germline gene, possibly because of a read error.

This chain links TRBV16 with TRBJ1-5; the D gene is possibly TRBD1 (6 bases). Material for sequencing was naive CD8+ T cells from blood, with Jurkat cell RNA spiked in. Regarding subset: FACS-sorted CD8+CD4-CCR7+CD45RA+ naive T cells. The sequence was obtained from a human donor in good health. Some libraries in this study had Jurkat cell RNA spiked in. The CDR3 sequence is CASSQSEGEYSNQLQHF. The CDR3 DNA is TGTGCCAGCAGCCAATCCGAGGGGGAGTATAGCAACCAGCTCCAGCATTTT.